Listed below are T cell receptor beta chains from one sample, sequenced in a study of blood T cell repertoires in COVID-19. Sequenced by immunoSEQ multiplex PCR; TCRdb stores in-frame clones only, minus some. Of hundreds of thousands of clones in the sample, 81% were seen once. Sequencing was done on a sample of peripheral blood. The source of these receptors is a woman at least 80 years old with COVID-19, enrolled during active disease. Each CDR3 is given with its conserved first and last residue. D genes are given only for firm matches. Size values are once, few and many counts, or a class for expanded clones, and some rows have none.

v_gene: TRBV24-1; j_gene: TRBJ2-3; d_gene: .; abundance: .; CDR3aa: CATTPGKQSTDTQYF; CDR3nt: TGTGCCACCACGCCGGGGAAGCAGAGCACAGATACGCAGTATTTT
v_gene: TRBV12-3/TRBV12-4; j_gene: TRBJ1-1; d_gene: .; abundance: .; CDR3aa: CASSLGQHLEAFF; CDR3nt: TGTGCCAGCAGTCTAGGACAGCACCTTGAAGCTTTCTTT
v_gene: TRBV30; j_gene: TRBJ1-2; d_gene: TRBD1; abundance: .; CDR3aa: CAWTGTVYGYTF; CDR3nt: TGTGCCTGGACCGGGACAGTGTATGGCTACACCTTC
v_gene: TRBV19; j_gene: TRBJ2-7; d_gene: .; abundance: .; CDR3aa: CASSIQAGNLHEQYF; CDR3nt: TGTGCCAGTAGTATCCAAGCAGGCAACTTACACGAGCAGTACTTC
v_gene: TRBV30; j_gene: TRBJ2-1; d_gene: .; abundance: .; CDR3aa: CAWSSQVSSYNEQFF; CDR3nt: TGTGCCTGGAGTTCACAGGTGAGCTCCTACAATGAGCAGTTCTTC
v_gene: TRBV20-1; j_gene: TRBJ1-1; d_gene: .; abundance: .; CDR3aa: CSASRQSYTEAFF; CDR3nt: TGCAGTGCTAGTAGACAGAGCTACACTGAAGCTTTCTTT
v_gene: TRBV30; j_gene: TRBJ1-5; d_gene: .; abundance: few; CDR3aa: CAWGGGGQPQHF; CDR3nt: TGTGCCTGGGGAGGGGGGGGTCAGCCCCAGCATTTT
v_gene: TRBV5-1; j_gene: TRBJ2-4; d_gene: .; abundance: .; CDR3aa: CASSLDGSGDIQYF; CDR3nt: TGCGCCAGCAGCTTGGACGGGTCCGGAGACATTCAGTACTTC
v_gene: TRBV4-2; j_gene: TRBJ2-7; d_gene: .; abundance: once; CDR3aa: CASSQDSQGIPYEQYF; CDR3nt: TGTGCCAGCAGCCAGGATTCACAGGGTATTCCCTACGAGCAGTACTTC
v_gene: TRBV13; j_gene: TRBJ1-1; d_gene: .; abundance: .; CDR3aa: CASSRRRVIAEAFF; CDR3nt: TGTGCCAGCAGTCGACGCCGGGTTATAGCTGAAGCTTTCTTT
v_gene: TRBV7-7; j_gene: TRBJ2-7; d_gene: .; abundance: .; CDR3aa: CASSLAPLGSSYEQYF; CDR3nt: TGTGCTAGCAGCTTAGCCCCCCTGGGGAGCTCCTACGAGCAGTACTTC
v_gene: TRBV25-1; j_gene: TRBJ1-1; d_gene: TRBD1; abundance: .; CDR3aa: CASSALDRDRAGAFF; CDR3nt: TGTGCCAGCAGTGCCCTGGACAGGGACCGCGCAGGGGCTTTCTTT
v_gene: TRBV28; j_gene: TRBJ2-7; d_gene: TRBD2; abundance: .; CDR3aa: CASSTSGGSSYEQYF; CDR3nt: TGTGCCAGCAGTACTAGCGGGGGGAGCTCCTACGAGCAGTACTTC
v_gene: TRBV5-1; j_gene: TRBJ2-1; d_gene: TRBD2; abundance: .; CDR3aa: CASAPTSGTNEQFF; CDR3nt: TGCGCCAGCGCGCCTACTAGCGGGACCAATGAGCAGTTCTTC
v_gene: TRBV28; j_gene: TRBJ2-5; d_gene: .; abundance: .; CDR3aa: CASSLPEGGTQYF; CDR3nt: TGTGCCAGCAGTTTACCGGAGGGCGGGACCCAGTACTTC
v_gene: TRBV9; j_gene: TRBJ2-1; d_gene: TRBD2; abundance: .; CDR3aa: CASSETSGAYNEQFF; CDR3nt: TGTGCCAGCAGCGAGACTAGCGGGGCCTACAATGAGCAGTTCTTC
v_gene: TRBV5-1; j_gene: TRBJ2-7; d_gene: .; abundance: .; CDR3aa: CASSLEGDYYEQYF; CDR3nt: TGCGCCAGCAGCTTGGAGGGAGATTACTACGAGCAGTACTTC
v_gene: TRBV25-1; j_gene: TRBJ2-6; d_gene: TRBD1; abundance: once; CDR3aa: CASSPQTGTGANVLTF; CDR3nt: TGTGCCAGCAGCCCCCAGACAGGGACGGGGGCCAACGTCCTGACTTTC
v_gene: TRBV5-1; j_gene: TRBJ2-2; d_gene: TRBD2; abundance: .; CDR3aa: CASSPRIAGNTGELFF; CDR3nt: TGCGCCAGCAGCCCCCGGATAGCGGGGAACACCGGGGAGCTGTTTTTT
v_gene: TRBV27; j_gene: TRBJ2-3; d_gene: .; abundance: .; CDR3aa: CASSLYSSTDTQYF; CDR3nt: TGTGCCAGCAGTTTATACTCTAGCACAGATACGCAGTATTTT
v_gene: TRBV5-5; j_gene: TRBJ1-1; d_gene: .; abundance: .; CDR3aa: CASSLTVMIEAFF; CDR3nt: TGTGCCAGCAGCCTCACAGTTATGATTGAAGCTTTCTTT
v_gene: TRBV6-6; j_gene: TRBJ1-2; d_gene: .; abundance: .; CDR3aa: CASRPGGAEGYTF; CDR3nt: TGTGCCAGCAGGCCGGGGGGGGCGGAAGGCTACACCTTC
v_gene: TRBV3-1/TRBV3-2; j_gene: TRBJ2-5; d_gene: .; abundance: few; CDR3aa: CASSPGGQLTAQYF; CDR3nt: TGTGCCAGCAGCCCCGGGGGACAGTTAACGGCCCAGTACTTC
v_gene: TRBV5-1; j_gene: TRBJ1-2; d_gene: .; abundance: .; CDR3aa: CASSSQSLWGYTF; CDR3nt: TGCGCCAGCAGCTCCCAAAGCCTGTGGGGCTACACCTTC
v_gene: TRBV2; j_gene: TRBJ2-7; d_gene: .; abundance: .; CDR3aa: CASSRSSYEQYF; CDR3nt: TGTGCCAGCAGTCGGAGCTCCTACGAGCAGTACTTC
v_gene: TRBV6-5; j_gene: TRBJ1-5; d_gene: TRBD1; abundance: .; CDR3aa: CASSVTGGVSQPQHF; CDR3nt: TGTGCCAGCAGCGTTACAGGGGGCGTCAGTCAGCCCCAGCATTTT
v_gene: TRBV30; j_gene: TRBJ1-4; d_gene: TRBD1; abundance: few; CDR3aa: CAWSYGTGGAGEKLFF; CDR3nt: TGTGCCTGGAGTTACGGGACAGGGGGCGCAGGGGAAAAACTGTTTTTT
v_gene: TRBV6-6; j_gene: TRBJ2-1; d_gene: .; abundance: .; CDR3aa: CASSLRTLQYNEQFF; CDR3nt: TGTGCCAGCAGCCTCCGGACTCTCCAGTACAATGAGCAGTTCTTC
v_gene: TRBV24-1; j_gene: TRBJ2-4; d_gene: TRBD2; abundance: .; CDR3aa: CATSETSGGEAKNIQYF; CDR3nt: TGTGCCACCAGTGAAACTAGCGGGGGGGAGGCCAAAAACATTCAGTACTTC
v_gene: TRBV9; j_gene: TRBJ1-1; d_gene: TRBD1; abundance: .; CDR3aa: CASSPQQGYTEAFF; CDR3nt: TGTGCCAGCAGCCCCCAACAGGGGTACACTGAAGCTTTCTTT
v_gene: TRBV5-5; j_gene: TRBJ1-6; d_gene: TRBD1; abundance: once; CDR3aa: CASSLGSTGLDNSPLHF; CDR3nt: TGTGCCAGCAGCTTGGGGTCGACAGGGTTGGATAATTCACCCCTCCACTTT
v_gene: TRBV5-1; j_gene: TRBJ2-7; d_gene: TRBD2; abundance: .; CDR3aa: CASSNSGGSYEQYF; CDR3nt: TGCGCCAGCAGTAATAGCGGGGGGTCCTACGAGCAGTACTTC
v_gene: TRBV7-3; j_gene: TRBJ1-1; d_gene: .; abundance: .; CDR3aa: CASSLDRSTEAFF; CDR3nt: TGTGCCAGCAGCCTTGACAGGTCCACTGAAGCTTTCTTT
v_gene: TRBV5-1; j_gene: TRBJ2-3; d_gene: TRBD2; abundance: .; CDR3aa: CASSSLISGSTDTQYF; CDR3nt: TGCGCCAGCAGCTCGCTTATTAGCGGGAGTACAGATACGCAGTATTTT
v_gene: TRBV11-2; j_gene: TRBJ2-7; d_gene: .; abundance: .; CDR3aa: CASSLAAGNLEQYF; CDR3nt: TGTGCCAGCAGCTTAGCGGCAGGCAACTTAGAGCAGTACTTC
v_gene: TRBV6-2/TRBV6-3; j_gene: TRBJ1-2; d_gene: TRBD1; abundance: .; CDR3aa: CASSPGQGRFNYGYTF; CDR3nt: TGTGCCAGCAGTCCGGGACAGGGAAGATTCAACTATGGCTACACCTTC
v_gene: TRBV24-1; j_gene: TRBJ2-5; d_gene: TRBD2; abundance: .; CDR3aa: CATSDPGTSGSQETQYF; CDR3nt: TGTGCCACCAGTGACCCCGGGACTAGCGGGAGTCAGGAGACCCAGTACTTC
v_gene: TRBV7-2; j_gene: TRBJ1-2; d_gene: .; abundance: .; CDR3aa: CASSPSTVLGYGYTF; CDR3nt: TGTGCCAGCAGCCCCTCGACAGTACTCGGCTATGGCTACACCTTC
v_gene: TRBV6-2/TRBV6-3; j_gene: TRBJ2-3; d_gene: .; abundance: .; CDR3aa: CASSRDSFADTQYF; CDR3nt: TGTGCCAGCAGTCGCGACAGTTTTGCAGATACGCAGTATTTT
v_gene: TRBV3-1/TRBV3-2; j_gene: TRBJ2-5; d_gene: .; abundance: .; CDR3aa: CASSRGKETQYF; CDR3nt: TGTGCCAGCAGCCGGGGCAAAGAGACCCAGTACTTC
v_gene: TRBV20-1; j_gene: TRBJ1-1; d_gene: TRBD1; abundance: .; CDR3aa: CSASPGQVNTEAFF; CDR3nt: TGCAGTGCTAGTCCGGGACAGGTGAACACTGAAGCTTTCTTT
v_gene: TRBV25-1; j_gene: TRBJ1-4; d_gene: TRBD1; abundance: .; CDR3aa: CASSEVDREKLFF; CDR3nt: TGTGCCAGCAGTGAAGTGGACAGGGAGAAACTGTTTTTT
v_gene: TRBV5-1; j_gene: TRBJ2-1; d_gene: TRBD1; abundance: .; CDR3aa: CASSLDGQGWNEQFF; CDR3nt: TGCGCCAGCAGCTTGGATGGACAGGGGTGGAATGAGCAGTTCTTC
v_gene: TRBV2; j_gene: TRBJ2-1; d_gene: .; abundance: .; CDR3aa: CASSGQAGAYNEQFF; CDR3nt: TGTGCCAGCAGTGGACAGGCGGGGGCCTACAATGAGCAGTTCTTC
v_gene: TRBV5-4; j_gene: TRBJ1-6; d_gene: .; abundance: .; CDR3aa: CASSFGGPLHF; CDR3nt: TGTGCCAGCAGCTTCGGCGGTCCTCTCCACTTT
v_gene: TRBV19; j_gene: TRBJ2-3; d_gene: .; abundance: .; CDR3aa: CASSMPGTSDTQYF; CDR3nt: TGTGCCAGTAGTATGCCCGGTACCTCAGATACGCAGTATTTT
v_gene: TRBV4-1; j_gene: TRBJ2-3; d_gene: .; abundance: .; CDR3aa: CASSQDPSVWTDTQYF; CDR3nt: TGCGCCAGCAGCCAAGATCCAAGCGTTTGGACAGATACGCAGTATTTT
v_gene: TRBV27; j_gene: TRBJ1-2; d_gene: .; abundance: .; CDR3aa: CASSLSHRAGGYTF; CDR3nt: TGTGCCAGCAGTTTATCCCACAGGGCCGGTGGCTACACCTTC
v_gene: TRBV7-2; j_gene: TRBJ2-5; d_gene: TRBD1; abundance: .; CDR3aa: CASSWDRGRFETQYF; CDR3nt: TGTGCCAGCAGCTGGGACAGGGGTAGATTCGAGACCCAGTACTTC
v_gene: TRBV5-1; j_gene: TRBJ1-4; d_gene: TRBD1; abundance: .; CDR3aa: CASSLAPGGLEKLFF; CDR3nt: TGCGCCAGCAGCTTGGCTCCAGGGGGCCTTGAAAAACTGTTTTTT
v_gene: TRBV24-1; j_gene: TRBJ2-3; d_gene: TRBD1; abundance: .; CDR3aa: CATRDRAKDTQYF; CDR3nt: TGTGCCACCAGAGACAGGGCTAAAGATACGCAGTATTTT
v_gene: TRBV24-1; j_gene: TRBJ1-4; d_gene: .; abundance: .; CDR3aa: CATSDAGSSNEKLFF; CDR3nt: TGTGCCACCAGTGACGCCGGGTCCTCTAATGAAAAACTGTTTTTT
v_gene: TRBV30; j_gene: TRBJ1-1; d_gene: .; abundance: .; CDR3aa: CAWSLSMNTEAFF; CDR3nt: TGTGCCTGGAGTCTTTCTATGAACACTGAAGCTTTCTTT
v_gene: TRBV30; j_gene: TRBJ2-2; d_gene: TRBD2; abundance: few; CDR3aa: CAWKLAGGSGELFF; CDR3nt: TGTGCCTGGAAACTAGCGGGGGGATCCGGGGAGCTGTTTTTT
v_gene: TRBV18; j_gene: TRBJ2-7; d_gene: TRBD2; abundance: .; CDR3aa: CASSPRVGSTGGEQYF; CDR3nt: TGTGCCAGCTCACCAAGGGTCGGAAGTACGGGAGGCGAGCAGTACTTC
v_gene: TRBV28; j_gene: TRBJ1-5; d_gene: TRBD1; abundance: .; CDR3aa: CASSLGQGSNQPQHF; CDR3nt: TGTGCCAGCAGTCTCGGACAGGGAAGCAATCAGCCCCAGCATTTT
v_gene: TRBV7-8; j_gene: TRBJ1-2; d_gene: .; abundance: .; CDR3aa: CASSPTPVEANYGYTF; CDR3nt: TGTGCCAGCAGCCCGACCCCGGTCGAGGCTAACTATGGCTACACCTTC
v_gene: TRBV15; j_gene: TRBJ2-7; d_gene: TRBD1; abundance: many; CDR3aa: CATSRVGTGGAEQYF; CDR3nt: TGTGCCACCAGCAGAGTGGGGACAGGGGGCGCCGAGCAGTACTTC